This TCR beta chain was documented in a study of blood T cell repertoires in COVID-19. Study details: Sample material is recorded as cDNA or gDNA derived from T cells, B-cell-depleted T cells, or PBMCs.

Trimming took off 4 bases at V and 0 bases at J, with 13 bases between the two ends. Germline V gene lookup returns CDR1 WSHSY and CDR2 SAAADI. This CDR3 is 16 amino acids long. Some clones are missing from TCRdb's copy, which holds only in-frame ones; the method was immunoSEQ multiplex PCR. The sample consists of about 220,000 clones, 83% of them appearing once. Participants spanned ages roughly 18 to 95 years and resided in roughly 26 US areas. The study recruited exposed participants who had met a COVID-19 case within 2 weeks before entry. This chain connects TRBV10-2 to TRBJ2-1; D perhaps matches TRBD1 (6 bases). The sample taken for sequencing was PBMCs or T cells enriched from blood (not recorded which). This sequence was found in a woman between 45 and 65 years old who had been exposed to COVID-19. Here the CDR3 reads CASSGGLASSYNEQFF. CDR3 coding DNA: TGCGCCAGCAGTGGGGGGCTGGCGAGCTCCTACAATGAGCAGTTCTTC.